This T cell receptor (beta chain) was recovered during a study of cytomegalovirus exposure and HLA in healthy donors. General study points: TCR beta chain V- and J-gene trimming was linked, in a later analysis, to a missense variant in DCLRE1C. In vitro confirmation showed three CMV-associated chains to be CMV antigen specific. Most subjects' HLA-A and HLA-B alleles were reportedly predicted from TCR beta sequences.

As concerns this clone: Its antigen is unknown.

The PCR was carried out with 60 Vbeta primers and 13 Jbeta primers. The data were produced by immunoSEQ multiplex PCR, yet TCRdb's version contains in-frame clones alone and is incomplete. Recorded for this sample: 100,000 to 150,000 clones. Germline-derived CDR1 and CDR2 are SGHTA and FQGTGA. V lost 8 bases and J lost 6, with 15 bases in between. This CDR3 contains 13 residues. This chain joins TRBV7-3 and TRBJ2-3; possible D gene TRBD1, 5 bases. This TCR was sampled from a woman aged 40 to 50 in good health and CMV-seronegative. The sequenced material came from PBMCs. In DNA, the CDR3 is TGTGCCAGCGCCAGGGATAGGTCGGATACGCAGTATTTT. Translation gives CASARDRSDTQYF.